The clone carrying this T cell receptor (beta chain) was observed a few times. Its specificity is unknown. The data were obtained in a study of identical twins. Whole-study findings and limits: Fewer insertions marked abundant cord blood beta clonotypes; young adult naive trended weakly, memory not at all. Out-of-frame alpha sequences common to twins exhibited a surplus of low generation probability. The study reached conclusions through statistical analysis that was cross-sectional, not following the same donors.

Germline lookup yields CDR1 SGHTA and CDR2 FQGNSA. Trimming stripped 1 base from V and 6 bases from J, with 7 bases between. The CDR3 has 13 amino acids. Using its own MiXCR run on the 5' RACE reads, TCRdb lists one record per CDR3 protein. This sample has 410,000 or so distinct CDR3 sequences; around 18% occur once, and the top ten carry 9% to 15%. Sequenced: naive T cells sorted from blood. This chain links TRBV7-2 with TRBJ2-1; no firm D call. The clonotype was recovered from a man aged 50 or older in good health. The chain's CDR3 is CASSLVSINEQFF. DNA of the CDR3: TGTGCCAGCAGCTTAGTTTCAATCAATGAGCAGTTCTTC.